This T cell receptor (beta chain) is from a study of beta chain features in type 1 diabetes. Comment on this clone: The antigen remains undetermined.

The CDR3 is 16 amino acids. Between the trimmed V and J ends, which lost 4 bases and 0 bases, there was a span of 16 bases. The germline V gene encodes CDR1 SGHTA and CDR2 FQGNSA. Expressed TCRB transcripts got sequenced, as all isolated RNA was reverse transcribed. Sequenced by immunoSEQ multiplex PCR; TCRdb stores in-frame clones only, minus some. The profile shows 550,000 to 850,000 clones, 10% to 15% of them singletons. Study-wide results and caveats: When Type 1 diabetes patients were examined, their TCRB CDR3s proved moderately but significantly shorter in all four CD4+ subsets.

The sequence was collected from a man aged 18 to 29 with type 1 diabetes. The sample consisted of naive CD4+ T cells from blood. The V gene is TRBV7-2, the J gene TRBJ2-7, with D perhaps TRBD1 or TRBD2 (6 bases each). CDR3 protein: CASSWGRGRSSYEQYF. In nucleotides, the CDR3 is TGTGCCAGCAGCTGGGGGCGGGGCCGGAGCTCCTACGAGCAGTACTTC.